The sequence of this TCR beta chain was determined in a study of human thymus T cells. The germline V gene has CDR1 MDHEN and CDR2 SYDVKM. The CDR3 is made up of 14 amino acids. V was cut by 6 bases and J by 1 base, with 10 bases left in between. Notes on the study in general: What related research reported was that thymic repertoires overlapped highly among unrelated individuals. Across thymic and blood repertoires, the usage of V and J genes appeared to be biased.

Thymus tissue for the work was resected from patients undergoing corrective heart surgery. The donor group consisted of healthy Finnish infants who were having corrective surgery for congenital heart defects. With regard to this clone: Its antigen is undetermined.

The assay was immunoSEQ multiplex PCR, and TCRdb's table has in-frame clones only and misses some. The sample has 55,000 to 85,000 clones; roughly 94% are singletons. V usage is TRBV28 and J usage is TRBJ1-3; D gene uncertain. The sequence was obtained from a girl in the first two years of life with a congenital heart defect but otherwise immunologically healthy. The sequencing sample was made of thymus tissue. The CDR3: CASRNKSSGNTIYF. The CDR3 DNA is TGTGCCAGCAGAAATAAGAGTTCTGGAAACACCATATATTTT.